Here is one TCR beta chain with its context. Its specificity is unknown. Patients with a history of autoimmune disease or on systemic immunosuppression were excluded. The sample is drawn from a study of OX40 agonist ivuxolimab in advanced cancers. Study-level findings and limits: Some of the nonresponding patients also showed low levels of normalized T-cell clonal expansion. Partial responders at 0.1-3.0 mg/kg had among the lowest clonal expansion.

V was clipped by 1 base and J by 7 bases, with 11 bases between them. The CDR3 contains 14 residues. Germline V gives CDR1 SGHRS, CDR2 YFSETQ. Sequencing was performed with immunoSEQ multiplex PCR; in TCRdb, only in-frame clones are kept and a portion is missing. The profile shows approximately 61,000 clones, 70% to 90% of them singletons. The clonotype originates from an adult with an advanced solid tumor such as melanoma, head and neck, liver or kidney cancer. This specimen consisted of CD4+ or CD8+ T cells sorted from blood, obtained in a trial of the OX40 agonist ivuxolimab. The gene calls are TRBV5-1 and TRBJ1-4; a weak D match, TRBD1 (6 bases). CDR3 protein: CASSLTGPGEKLFF. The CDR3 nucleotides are TGCGCCAGCAGCTTGACAGGGCCGGGTGAAAAACTGTTTTTT. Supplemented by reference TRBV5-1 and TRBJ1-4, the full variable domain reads KAGVTQTPRYLIKTRGQQVTLSCSPISGHRSVSWYQQTPGQGLQFLFEYFSETQRNKGNFPGRFSGRQFSNSRSEMNVSTLELGDSALYLCASSLTGPGEKLFFGSGTQLSVL.